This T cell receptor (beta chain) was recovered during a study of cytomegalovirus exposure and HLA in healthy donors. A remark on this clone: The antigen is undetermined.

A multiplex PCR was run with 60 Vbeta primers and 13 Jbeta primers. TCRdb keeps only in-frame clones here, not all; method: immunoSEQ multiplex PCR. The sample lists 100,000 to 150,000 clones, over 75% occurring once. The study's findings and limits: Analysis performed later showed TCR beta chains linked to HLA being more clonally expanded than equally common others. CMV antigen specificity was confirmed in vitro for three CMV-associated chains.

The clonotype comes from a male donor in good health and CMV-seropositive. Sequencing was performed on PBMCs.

This CDR3 reads CASSSLAGPATDTQYF. CDR3 nucleotide sequence: TGTGCCAGCAGCTCCCTAGCGGGGCCGGCTACAGATACGCAGTATTTT. The V and J genes are TRBV11-2 and TRBJ2-3; 9 nucleotides agree with TRBD2. CDR1 is SGHAT and CDR2 is FQNNGV in the germline V gene. This CDR3 comprises 16 residues. V trimming: 4 bases; J trimming: 3 bases; junction bases outside the gene matches: 8. The full variable domain, its missing parts supplied by reference TRBV11-2 and TRBJ2-3, is EAGVAQSPRYKIIEKRQSVAFWCNPISGHATLYWYQQILGQGPKLLIQFQNNGVVDDSQLPKDRFSAERLKGVDSTLKIQPAKLEDSAVYLCASSSLAGPATDTQYFGPGTRLTVL.